This T cell receptor (beta chain) came from a study of blood T cells in healthy people across ages. Study details: Capture by template switching was about one barcoded beta molecule per two T cells.

Germline V gene sequence: CDR1 LGHNA, CDR2 YSLEER. V dropped 1 base and J dropped 14 bases, with 13 bases sitting between them. CDR3 length: 12 residues. A J-beta primer mix and a sample-barcoded 5' primer were used in a second PCR of about 6 to 12 cycles. All cDNA molecules were each tagged by a template-switch adaptor with 12 random nucleotides. All samples gave at least 2.5 million CDR3-containing paired-end reads. TCRdb called the 5' RACE reads again in MiXCR, with one record for every CDR3 protein. This sample yields hundreds of thousands of distinct CDR3 sequences, of which 62% are seen a single time; about a quarter belongs to the top ten.

This receptor was obtained from a man aged 25 to 40 in good health. This chain connects TRBV4-3 to TRBJ2-3; possibly TRBD2 for D (6 bases). Specimen: blood. The CDR3 DNA follows: TGCGCCAGCAGCCAAGTGGAGGGCCGGCCGTATTTT. It translates to CASSQVEGRPYF.